The entry that follows covers one TCR beta chain sequence. The antigen remains unidentified. Disease duration was under 3 months in the ophthalmopathy patients, who also had a Clinical Activity Score of at least 3 and a NOSPECS grade of at least 4. Exclusion of a patient resulted from uncontrolled infection, other autoimmune disease, pregnancy or lactation. The diagnostic basis comprised clinical symptoms, serum thyroxine and TRAb, thyroid ultrasound and orbital computed tomography. Authors of the study amplified TCR beta CDR3 regions from RNA transcripts. Carried out on the TCR CDR3, a first-round RT-PCR used the HTBI primer set. TCRdb reanalysed the multiplex PCR reads using MiXCR and keeps one entry per CDR3 protein. The sample yields 400,000 to 600,000 distinct CDR3 sequences, approximately 16% seen once. V was shortened by 2 bases and J by 7 bases, with 14 bases between the two germline ends. The CDR3 covers 14 residues. Germline values: CDR1 MNHNS, CDR2 SASEGT.

The data originate from a study of T cells in Graves' hyperthyroidism and ophthalmopathy. Study-level findings and limits: Most thyroid clonotypes expanded above 0.001 were also detected in blood.

The chain recombines TRBV6-1 with TRBJ1-1; no reliable D call. Sequenced material: blood. This receptor was obtained from a woman in her twenties or thirties with Graves' ophthalmopathy. In nucleotides, the CDR3 is TGTGCCAGCAGTGAAAGAGGAGAAGGAAATGAAGCTTTCTTT. It yields the protein CASSERGEGNEAFF.